Reported below is one TCR beta chain. It lacks a known antigen. Qualities for individual bases were not recorded, and no much larger clone is one base off. In the germline V gene (reference sequence), CDR1 corresponds to DFQATT and CDR2 to SNEGSKA. The CDR3 measures 16 amino acids from cysteine to phenylalanine. Of the read, only the CDR3 DNA is kept; its 48 bases are in frame from base 1. V trim: 0 bases; J trim: 5 bases; unmatched bases: 9. The data derive from a study of blood T cells in healthy people across ages (dated by TCRdb to about 2015). Turning to the overall study: In model experiments, template switching captured roughly one uniquely barcoded TCR beta cDNA molecule for every two T cells. Using deep sequencing normalized with unique cDNA molecular identifiers, the study measured how TCR beta repertoire diversity changes with age. Donors were grouped into four age groups: young (average 16 years), middle-aged (39), aged (approximately 58) and long-lived (approximately 78). To avoid experimental bias, donors of different ages were distributed randomly across sequencing lanes. Two additional independent replicas of 1 million unique cDNA reads from the same blood draw were analyzed for two donors (one aged 18 to 30 and one aged 80 or older). General conclusions and limits of the study: Conclusive comparison of naive and antigen-experienced compartments was prevented by the profiling of bulk unsorted PBMCs. The CMV infection status of donors was not known, potentially confounding age-related changes in expanded clonotypes. There was a strong correlation between observed TCR beta diversity and the percentage of naive T cells measured by flow cytometry. Observed TCR beta diversity per million T cells fell roughly linearly with age, and a significant reduction was already apparent by age roughly 40. Compared with the aged group, more naive CD4+ T cells, fewer expanded clones and increased TCR diversity were shown by the long-lived group, suggesting age selection. Total diversity estimates from one million sequenced T cells were considered lower bounds and underestimates.

The donors were 40 or so Caucasian individuals from Russia, aged roughly 6 to 95 years, who were systemically healthy. Each donor gave about 10 milliliters of peripheral blood, drawn into EDTA-treated Vacutainer tubes. Ficoll-Paque density-gradient centrifugation was used to isolate PBMCs, with at least 6.5 million per sample. Total RNA, at least 5 micrograms per sample, was extracted from PBMCs with Trizol reagent. For every donor, an aliquot of PBMCs went through flow cytometry to measure the percentages of naive CD45RAhigh/CD27high T cells. Receptors were amplified or captured by 5' RACE. These reads were obtained on an Illumina HiSeq 2500. A second roughly 6 to 11 cycle PCR used a sample-barcoded 5' primer and a J-beta primer mix. A unique molecular identifier was introduced onto each TCR beta cDNA molecule by a template-switch 5' adaptor carrying 12 random nucleotides. Each sample yielded at least 3 million CDR3-containing paired-end reads. All of the RNA was converted into first-strand cDNA using the Mint cDNA synthesis kit, with a TRBC-specific oligonucleotide serving as the primer. Following uracil-DNA glycosylase treatment, a first 18-cycle PCR with universal primers M1SS and BC2_uni_R was performed on all cDNA. Turning to the authors' computational methods: For normalization, 1 million high-quality reads were randomly selected from each sample, with every read carrying a distinct molecular identifier. Reads sharing molecular identifiers were discarded rather than binned into consensus sequences. CDR3 identification, clonotype clustering and error correction used MiTCR with a Q25 quality threshold and the strictest error-elimination algorithm. Lower-bound total TCR beta diversity was estimated with a nonparametric unseen species model using Euler transformation. Starting from the raw public reads, TCRdb applied fastp trimming at Q25, assembled clones with MiXCR and retained in-frame beta chains. Each entry merges the rows of one CDR3 protein and shows their most common DNA and genes. For this entry, the V and J calls and clone size follow TCRdb and not the study's own pipeline. The table for this sample lists around 800,000 distinct CDR3 sequences; about 47% of them were counted only once. The ten largest clones represent 15% to 20% of the sample.

The TCR was taken from a man older than 75 in good health. The chain was built from TRBV20-1 and TRBJ2-5; a stretch of 10 junction bases matches TRBD2. Sequenced: blood. Here is the DNA: TGCAGTGCTAGAGATTTTCCGGGACTAGCGTTGGAGACCCAGTACTTC. Its translation is CSARDFPGLALETQYF.